These 23 T cell receptor beta chains were sequenced from one sample in a study of blood T cell repertoires in COVID-19. Using immunoSEQ multiplex PCR, the repertoire was profiled, and TCRdb retains in-frame clones only, with some absent. The table records around 140,000 clones, approximately 80% of them present only once. The sequencing sample was made of peripheral blood. Source of these receptors: a woman in her sixties or seventies with acute or convalescent COVID-19.

The chain employs TRBV7-9 and TRBJ2-5, with D possibly matching TRBD1 (5 bases). The germline CDR1 and CDR2 sequences are SEHNR and FQNEAQ (reference sequence). V was pared by 5 bases and J by 5 bases, with 15 bases between. CDR3 length equals 14 residues. CDR3: CASSTFGAWETQYF. DNA for the CDR3: TGTGCCAGCAGCACTTTTGGGGCCTGGGAGACCCAGTACTTC.

With respect to this clone: Other DNA variants within this sample encode the same CDR3. The chain links TRBV27 to TRBJ2-5, with no clear D. The V and J ends lost 5 bases and 2 bases respectively, with 9 bases between them. The CDR3 contains 13 residues. Germline lookup yields CDR1 MNHEY and CDR2 SMNVEV (reference sequence). CDR3 bases: TGTGCCAGCAGTCGGGTCGTTCAAGAGACCCAGTACTTC. Translation gives CASSRVVQETQYF.

The chain carries TRBV7-8 and TRBJ1-4, with D possibly being TRBD1 (5 bases). Germline CDR1 is SGHVS and CDR2 is FQNEAQ. V was cut by 5 bases and J by 7 bases, with 17 bases left in between. The CDR3 runs to 15 residues. CDR3 coding DNA: TGTGCCAGCAGCCCGGGCGGAGGGGCGAGTGAAAAACTGTTTTTT. Its translation: CASSPGGGASEKLFF.

The V and J genes are TRBV27 and TRBJ1-2; TRBD1 matches 10 bases. Looked up from germline, CDR1 is MNHEY and CDR2 is SMNVEV (reference sequence). The J segment lost 7 bases and the V segment lost 5 bases, leaving 10 bases of the junction unmatched. The CDR3 loop spans 15 amino acids. The CDR3 nucleotides are TGTGCCAGCAGTCCTTACGGGACAGGGGTGTTTGGCTACACCTTC. Translation: CASSPYGTGVFGYTF.

The chain links TRBV3-1 (or the pseudogene TRBV3-2) to TRBJ1-2; weak D call: TRBD1 (5 bases). The CDR3 extends over 15 amino acids. Trimming shortened V by 1 base and J by 2 bases, and 11 bases separated the two germline ends. Per germline, CDR1 LGHDT and CDR2 YNNKEL (reference sequence). CDR3 DNA: TGTGCCAGCAGCCAAGCGGGGGTGATAAACTATGGCTACACCTTC. This encodes CASSQAGVINYGYTF.

The rearrangement joins TRBV12-5 to TRBJ2-3, with 12 bases aligning to TRBD2. J gave up 0 bases and V 0 bases, and 4 bases lay outside the gene matches. Germline CDR1 LGHNT, CDR2 FRNRAP. The CDR3 spans 18 residues. CDR3 loop: CASGLVLAGGASTDTQYF. The CDR3 DNA reads TGTGCTAGTGGTTTGGTACTAGCGGGAGGCGCTAGCACAGATACGCAGTATTTT.

This chain joins TRBV6-5 and TRBJ2-7; the D gene is possibly TRBD1 (6 bases). The ends were cut back, 7 bases at V and 2 bases at J, with 15 bases in the middle. Germline assignment: CDR1 MNHEY and CDR2 SVGAGI. The length of the CDR3 is 14 residues. The CDR3 region is CASTRTDFPYEQYF. DNA for the CDR3: TGTGCCAGCACCAGGACAGATTTTCCCTACGAGCAGTACTTC.

The rearrangement links TRBV3-1 (or the pseudogene TRBV3-2) to TRBJ2-1; D gene unclear. Trimming took off 0 bases at V and 6 bases at J, with 3 bases between the two ends. CDR3 size: 12 residues. The V gene's germline CDR1 is LGHDT and CDR2 YNNKEL (reference sequence). The CDR3 DNA is TGTGCCAGCAGCCAAGAAGCCAATGAGCAGTTCTTC. Residues: CASSQEANEQFF.

The chain recombines TRBV5-6 with TRBJ2-3; 8 nucleotides align to TRBD2. V was clipped by 0 bases and J by 6 bases; unmatched bases: 6. CDR3 size: 15 residues. Germline lookup yields CDR1 SGHDT and CDR2 YYEEEE. The CDR3 DNA is TGTGCCAGCAGCTTGGAAGCGGGAGTGGGGGATACGCAGTATTTT. As protein: CASSLEAGVGDTQYF.

V and J are TRBV5-1 and TRBJ1-1, with TRBD1 matching over 7 bases. The CDR3 has 13 amino acids. V lost 2 bases and J lost 4; bases outside the gene matches: 2. From germline, CDR1 is SGHRS and CDR2 YFSETQ. The CDR3 here is CASSLDRVTEAFF. CDR3 in DNA: TGCGCCAGCAGCTTAGACAGGGTCACTGAAGCTTTCTTT.

The J gene is TRBJ2-2, the V gene TRBV9; tentative D call: TRBD2 (6 bases). Per the germline V gene, CDR1 is SGDLS and CDR2 is YYNGEE. This CDR3 comprises 16 residues. V was pared by 3 bases and J by 6 bases, with 18 bases between. CDR3 protein: CASSGGGGKAAGELFF. The CDR3 DNA is TGTGCCAGCAGCGGGGGTGGGGGGAAGGCCGCCGGGGAGCTGTTTTTT. The full variable domain, completed using reference TRBV9 and TRBJ2-2, is DSGVTQTPKHLITATGQRVTLRCSPRSGDLSVYWYQQSLDQGLQFLIQYYNGEERAKGNILERFSAQQFPDLHSELNLSSLELGDSALYFCASSGGGGKAAGELFFGEGSRLTVL.

The J gene is TRBJ1-6, the V gene TRBV5-6, with D perhaps matching TRBD1 (5 bases). CDR3 length: 15 residues. V lost 2 bases, J lost 6 bases, and 12 bases lay in between. Germline CDR1 reads SGHDT; CDR2 reads YYEEEE. The CDR3 DNA follows: TGTGCCAGCAGCTTATTCGCCCAGGGTAATTCACCCCTCCACTTT. This codes for CASSLFAQGNSPLHF. The entire variable domain, with the rest obtained from reference TRBV5-6 and TRBJ1-6, is as follows: DAGVTQSPTHLIKTRGQQVTLRCSPKSGHDTVSWYQQALGQGPQFIFQYYEEEERQRGNFPDRFSGHQFPNYSSELNVNALLLGDSALYLCASSLFAQGNSPLHFGNGTRLTVT.

CDR3 sequence: CASSYSRLAGNEQFF. The CDR3 nucleotides are TGTGCCAGCAGTTATTCCAGACTAGCGGGGAATGAGCAGTTCTTC. The chain joins TRBV6-5 to TRBJ2-1; the match to TRBD2 covers 11 bases. The CDR3 spans 15 residues. The germline V gene encodes CDR1 MNHEY and CDR2 SVGAGI. Losses at the gene ends were 3 bases for V and 7 bases for J; bases not matched to a gene: 5.

The sample holds a few counts of this clone. J is TRBJ2-1 and V is TRBV5-1, with TRBD2 identical over 10 bases. Per the germline V gene, CDR1 is SGHRS and CDR2 is YFSETQ. There are 16 residues in the CDR3. V was pared by 4 bases and J by 5 bases, with 9 bases of the junction left unmatched. CDR3 loop: CASSLLSSGGNNEQFF. CDR3 coding DNA: TGCGCCAGCAGCCTACTTTCTAGCGGGGGAAACAATGAGCAGTTCTTC.

The J gene is TRBJ2-3, the V gene TRBV9, with 8 bases identical to TRBD2. CDR1 and CDR2 (germline): SGDLS, YYNGEE. The CDR3 extends over 16 amino acids. The junction had 8 bases not matched to a gene; V was cut back by 1 base and J by 4 bases. CDR3 protein: CASSVLPGLEADTQYF. The CDR3 DNA reads TGTGCCAGCAGCGTATTACCGGGACTAGAGGCAGATACGCAGTATTTT.

This clone was detected a few times. This chain connects TRBV5-1 to TRBJ1-2, with 7 positions matching TRBD1. The junction had 7 bases not matched to a gene; V was cut back by 5 bases and J by 3 bases. The germline CDR1 and CDR2 sequences are SGHRS and YFSETQ. The CDR3 has 14 residues. CDR3 in DNA: TGCGCCAGCAGACAGTGGACAGGTGACTATGGCTACACCTTC. Residues: CASRQWTGDYGYTF.

V gene TRBV12-3 or TRBV12-4 combines with J gene TRBJ2-2; D unresolved. This CDR3 comprises 12 residues. V dropped 4 bases and J dropped 8 bases, with 8 bases sitting between them. The CDR3 DNA reads TGTGCCAGCAGTTCAGGCTCAGGGGAGCTGTTTTTT. Its translation is CASSSGSGELFF.

This chain joins TRBV25-1 and TRBJ1-4; TRBD1 aligns across 8 bases. Unmatched junction bases numbered 6, after V lost 7 bases and J lost 2 bases. Germline assignment: CDR1 MGHDK and CDR2 SYGVNS. The length of the CDR3 is 15 residues. The CDR3 here is CASNPTGETNEKLFF. CDR3 nucleotides: TGTGCCAGCAACCCGACAGGGGAGACTAATGAAAAACTGTTTTTT.

The genes are TRBV7-8 and TRBJ1-5; 10 nucleotides agree with TRBD1. The CDR3 is made up of 16 amino acids. Trimming cost V 3 bases and J 7 bases; bases outside gene matches: 9. From germline, CDR1 is SGHVS and CDR2 FQNEAQ. In DNA form, the CDR3 reads TGTGCCAGCAGCTTGGACAGGGGGATCCTAGGGCAGCCCCAGCATTTT. Its translation is CASSLDRGILGQPQHF.

The chain carries TRBV30 and TRBJ1-5; D may be TRBD1 (6 bases). Germline CDR1 reads GTSNPN; CDR2 reads SVGIG (reference sequence). V lost 6 bases and J lost 3, with 9 bases in between. There are 12 residues in the CDR3. CDR3 DNA sequence: TGTGCCTGTCGACAGGCCAATCAGCCCCAGCATTTT. It is translated as CACRQANQPQHF.

The chain is built from TRBV18 and TRBJ2-6, with 8 bases lining up with TRBD1. Germline V lookup: CDR1 KGHSH, CDR2 LQKENI. The CDR3 contains 18 residues. The V and J ends lost 2 bases and 8 bases, in that order; junction bases with no gene match: 14. The CDR3 loop reads CASSPTTPGGVSPNVLTF. Written as DNA, the CDR3 is TGTGCCAGCTCACCAACCACCCCAGGGGGCGTATCTCCCAACGTCCTGACTTTC.

This clone turned up a few times. The gene calls are TRBV19 and TRBJ1-5; weak D call: TRBD1 (5 bases). Trimming pared 8 bases from V and 5 bases from J, leaving 10 bases between. Germline CDR1 is LNHDA and CDR2 is SQIVND (reference sequence). This CDR3 has 12 amino acids. The CDR3 DNA reads TGTGCCAGTCGGGGGGACCATCAGCCCCAGCATTTT. Translated: CASRGDHQPQHF.

The V and J genes are TRBV3-1 (or the pseudogene TRBV3-2) and TRBJ2-5; no clear D. V was clipped by 0 bases and J by 3 bases, with 14 bases between them. Germline V gene sequence: CDR1 LGHDT, CDR2 YNNKEL (reference sequence). The CDR3 extends over 16 amino acids. The CDR3 coding sequence is TGTGCCAGCAGCCAAGATCTGGGCGCTTGGGAAGAGACCCAGTACTTC. It translates to CASSQDLGAWEETQYF.